Each of the 8 T cell receptor beta chains below was sequenced from the same sample in a study of T cells in Graves' hyperthyroidism and ophthalmopathy. What was amplified from RNA transcripts were TCR beta CDR3 regions. With the HTBI primer set, the TCR CDR3 went through a first round of RT-PCR. Using its own MiXCR run on the multiplex PCR reads, TCRdb lists one record per CDR3 protein. The sample yields approximately 360,000 distinct CDR3 sequences, 25% seen once. What was sequenced was blood. These receptor sequences come from a man aged 50 to 59 with Graves' hyperthyroidism.

This clonotype has only one observation. The V call is TRBV29-1, the J call TRBJ2-3; weak D call: TRBD1 (6 bases). Germline V gene data show CDR1 as SQVTM and CDR2 as ANQGSEA. The length of the CDR3 is 12 residues. V shed 7 bases and J shed 5 bases, with 13 bases lying between them. CDR3 bases: TGCAGCGCGGGGACACGGGTAGATACGCAGTATTTT. Its translation: CSAGTRVDTQYF.

This clonotype was seen only a few times. The chain uses TRBV20-1 and TRBJ2-5, with D hard to call. CDR1 and CDR2 from the germline V gene are DFQATT and SNEGSKA (reference sequence). V was clipped by 4 bases and J by 4 bases, with 13 bases between them. CDR3 size: 13 residues. The CDR3 protein is CSATGISSETQYF. Written as DNA, the CDR3 is TGCAGTGCTACTGGTATAAGTTCAGAGACCCAGTACTTC.

The chain is built from TRBV3-1 and TRBJ1-1, with 12 positions matching TRBD1. CDR3 length equals 17 residues. Trimming cost V 3 bases and J 1 base; bases outside gene matches: 6. From germline, CDR1 is LGHDT and CDR2 YNNKEL (reference sequence). The CDR3: CASSHRDRGRRNTEAFF. CDR3 DNA sequence: TGTGCCAGCAGCCACCGGGACAGGGGGCGACGGAACACTGAAGCTTTCTTT.

The chain couples TRBV3-1 to TRBJ1-2; possibly TRBD1 for D (5 bases). CDR1 is LGHDT, CDR2 YNNKEL, per germline (reference sequence). This CDR3 contains 14 residues. With 5 bases removed from V and 3 bases from J, the gap between germline ends came to 13 bases. CDR3 DNA sequence: TGTGCCAGCAGCATCGGAGAGGGGTACTATGGCTACACCTTC. Translated: CASSIGEGYYGYTF. Filled out from reference TRBV3-1 and TRBJ1-2, the complete variable domain reads DTAVSQTPKYLVTQMGNDKSIKCEQNLGHDTMYWYKQDSKKFLKIMFSYNNKELIINETVPNRFSPKSPDKAHLNLHINSLELGDSAVYFCASSIGEGYYGYTFGSGTRLTVV.

The V call is TRBV24-1, the J call TRBJ2-1; TRBD1 is a possible D gene (6 bases). The CDR3 is 14 amino acids. Trimming took 4 bases from V and 0 from J, leaving 6 bases between them. From germline, CDR1 is KGHDR and CDR2 SFDVKD. CDR3 sequence (DNA): TGTGCCACCAGTGAAGGGGGCTCCTACAATGAGCAGTTCTTC. Its protein product is CATSEGGSYNEQFF.

J is TRBJ2-7 and V is TRBV20-1; possibly TRBD2 for D (5 bases). Germline V CDR1 and CDR2: DFQATT, SNEGSKA (reference sequence). The CDR3 is 16 amino acids. The V end lost 5 bases, the J end lost 0 bases, and 20 bases lay between the germline ends. The CDR3 region has the DNA TGCAGTGCTCCGAGGGATGGTTTTATTCACTCCTACGAGCAGTACTTC. Encoded protein: CSAPRDGFIHSYEQYF.

This clonotype showed up just a few times. The genes are TRBV5-6 and TRBJ2-1; a weak D match, TRBD1 (6 bases). CDR1 is SGHDT, CDR2 YYEEEE, per germline. The CDR3 has 15 residues. V lost 2 bases, J lost 6 bases, and 15 bases lay in between. The CDR3 protein is CASSFGDQGLNEQFF. CDR3 nucleotide sequence: TGTGCCAGCAGCTTTGGAGATCAGGGGCTCAATGAGCAGTTCTTC.

This clonotype showed up many times. V usage is TRBV20-1 and J usage is TRBJ2-1, with 8 bases lining up with TRBD2. With 3 bases clipped from V and 0 bases from J, the junction kept 7 bases outside the gene matches. Per the germline V gene, CDR1 is DFQATT and CDR2 is SNEGSKA (reference sequence). This CDR3 comprises 16 residues. CDR3 in DNA: TGCAGTGCTAGCGGAATTAGCGGGAACTCCTACAATGAGCAGTTCTTC. Its translation: CSASGISGNSYNEQFF.